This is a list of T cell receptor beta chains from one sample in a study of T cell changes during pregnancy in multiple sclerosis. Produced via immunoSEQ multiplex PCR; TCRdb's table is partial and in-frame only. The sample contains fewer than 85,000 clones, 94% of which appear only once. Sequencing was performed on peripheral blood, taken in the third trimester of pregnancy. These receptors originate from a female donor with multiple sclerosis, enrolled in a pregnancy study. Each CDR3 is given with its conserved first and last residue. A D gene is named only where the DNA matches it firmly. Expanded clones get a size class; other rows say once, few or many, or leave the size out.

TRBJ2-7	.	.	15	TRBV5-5	CASSLAGGRLHEQYF	TGTGCCAGCAGCTTGGCCGGAGGACGTCTTCACGAGCAGTACTTC
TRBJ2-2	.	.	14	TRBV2	CASHTQGGSGELFF	TGTGCCAGCCATACCCAGGGGGGTTCCGGGGAGCTGTTTTTT
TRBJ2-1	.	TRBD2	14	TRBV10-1	CASSGGAFYNEQFF	TGCGCCAGCAGCGGGGGGGCCTTCTACAATGAGCAGTTCTTC
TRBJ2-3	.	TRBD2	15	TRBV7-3	CASSRLAGSTDTQYF	TGTGCCAGCAGTCGACTAGCGGGTAGCACAGATACGCAGTATTTT
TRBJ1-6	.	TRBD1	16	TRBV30	CAWYGMTGGSDSPLHF	TGTGCCTGGTACGGAATGACAGGGGGCTCGGATTCACCCCTCCACTTT
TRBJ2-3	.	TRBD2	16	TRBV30	CAWNPRGTFLLDTQYF	TGTGCCTGGAATCCGCGGGGGACCTTTTTATTGGATACGCAGTATTTT
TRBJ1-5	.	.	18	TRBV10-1	CASRELSTGDSRYQPQHF	TGCGCCAGCAGAGAACTCTCCACTGGGGACTCTCGCTATCAGCCCCAGCATTTT
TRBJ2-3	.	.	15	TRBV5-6	CASSLVEEFTDTQYF	TGTGCCAGCAGCCTTGTAGAGGAGTTCACAGATACGCAGTATTTT
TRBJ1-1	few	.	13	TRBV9	CASSVGGATEAFF	TGTGCCAGCAGCGTAGGGGGAGCCACTGAAGCTTTCTTT
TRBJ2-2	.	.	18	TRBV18	CASSPLGTETPSTGELFF	TGTGCCAGCTCACCACTTGGGACTGAAACCCCGAGCACCGGGGAGCTGTTTTTT
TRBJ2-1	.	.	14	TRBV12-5	CASGLGSGVGVQFF	TGTGCTAGTGGTTTGGGATCAGGGGTGGGGGTTCAGTTCTTC
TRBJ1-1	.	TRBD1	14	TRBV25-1	CASRGPGQAVEAFF	TGTGCCAGCAGGGGGCCTGGACAGGCCGTTGAAGCTTTCTTT
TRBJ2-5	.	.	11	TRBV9	CASSSRETQYF	TGTGCCAGCAGCTCCAGGGAGACCCAGTACTTC
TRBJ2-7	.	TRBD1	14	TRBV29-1	CSVVFRDRPYEQYF	TGCAGCGTCGTATTCCGGGACAGACCCTACGAGCAGTACTTC
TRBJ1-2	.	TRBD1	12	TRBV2	CASSGTGDGYTF	TGTGCCAGCAGTGGGACAGGGGACGGCTACACCTTC
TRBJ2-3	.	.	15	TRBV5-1	CASSLRGMGTDTQYF	TGCGCCAGCAGCTTACGGGGGATGGGCACAGATACGCAGTATTTT
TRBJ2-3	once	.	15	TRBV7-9	CASSLREINTDTQYF	TGTGCCAGCAGCTTAAGGGAGATAAACACAGATACGCAGTATTTT
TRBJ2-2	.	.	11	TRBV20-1	CSARDYGELFF	TGCAGTGCTAGAGATTACGGGGAGCTGTTTTTT
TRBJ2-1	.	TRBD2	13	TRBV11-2	CASSFGRAEEQFF	TGTGCCAGCAGCTTCGGGAGGGCTGAGGAGCAGTTCTTC
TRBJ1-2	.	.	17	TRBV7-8	CASSFILQGPSVTGYTF	TGTGCCAGCAGCTTTATTTTGCAGGGCCCTTCCGTTACTGGCTACACCTTC
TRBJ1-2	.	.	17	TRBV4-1	CASSLSQGGSVRHGYTF	TGCGCCAGCAGCCTTTCCCAGGGTGGGTCTGTAAGGCATGGCTACACCTTC
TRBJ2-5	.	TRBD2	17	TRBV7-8	CASSSLSLPGGKETQYF	TGTGCCAGCAGCTCCCTGAGTTTGCCCGGGGGGAAGGAGACCCAGTACTTC
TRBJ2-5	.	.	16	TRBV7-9	CASSSPRRGPQETQYF	TGTGCCAGCAGCTCACCACGTAGAGGGCCCCAAGAGACCCAGTACTTC
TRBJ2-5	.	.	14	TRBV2	CASSESAGRETQYF	TGTGCCAGCAGTGAATCGGCAGGGCGGGAGACCCAGTACTTC
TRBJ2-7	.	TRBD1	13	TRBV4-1	CASSLDRDYEQYF	TGCGCCAGCAGCCTGGACAGGGACTACGAGCAGTACTTC
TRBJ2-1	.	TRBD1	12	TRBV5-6	CASSPTGTGSFF	TGTGCCAGCAGCCCGACCGGGACAGGGTCCTTCTTC
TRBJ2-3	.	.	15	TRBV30	CAWSVDTQSTDTQYF	TGTGCCTGGAGTGTAGACACCCAGTCCACAGATACGCAGTATTTT
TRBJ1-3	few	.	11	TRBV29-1	CSVVLGNTIYF	TGCAGCGTTGTCCTTGGAAACACCATATATTTT
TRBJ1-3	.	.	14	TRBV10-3	CASSRERAGNTIYF	TGTGCCAGCTCCCGGGAAAGGGCCGGAAACACCATATATTTT
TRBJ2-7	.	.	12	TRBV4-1	CASSQAGNEQYF	TGCGCCAGCAGCCAAGCCGGGAACGAGCAGTACTTC
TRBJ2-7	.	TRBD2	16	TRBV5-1	CASSFRLAGVDYEQYF	TGCGCCAGCAGCTTCCGACTAGCGGGAGTTGACTACGAGCAGTACTTC